The 22 T cell receptor beta chains reported below all come from one sample, sequenced in a study of shared clonotypes between healthy human individuals. CD45RO-negative cells were positively selected for CCR7, leaving out terminally differentiated effector memory CD45RA+ cells. Measured with immunoSEQ multiplex PCR; TCRdb has only the in-frame clones, and not every one. The sample lists around 2,000,000 clones, approximately 95% occurring once. The sample consisted of naive CD8+ T cells sorted from blood. The receptor set was obtained from a man between 18 and 29 years old in good health.

This chain joins TRBV30 and TRBJ1-1, with 10 positions matching TRBD1. CDR1 and CDR2 (germline): GTSNPN, SVGIG (reference sequence). The CDR3 is 13 residues long. Trimming took 8 bases from V and 1 from J; bases not matched to a gene: 4. The chain's CDR3 is CAQRDRGNTEAFF. Here the CDR3 DNA reads TGTGCCCAGCGGGACAGGGGGAACACTGAAGCTTTCTTT.

The chain uses TRBV6-6 and TRBJ2-3; D may correspond to TRBD1 or TRBD2 (5 bases each). The CDR3 consists of 16 residues. Looked up from germline, CDR1 is MNHNY and CDR2 is SVGAGI (reference sequence). Trimming removed 0 bases at V and 0 bases at J, with 10 bases between. The CDR3 sequence is CASSYSGASSTDTQYF. CDR3 DNA: TGTGCCAGCAGTTACTCAGGGGCTAGCAGCACAGATACGCAGTATTTT.

The chain carries TRBV13 and TRBJ2-1, with D tentatively TRBD1 (5 bases). The CDR3 is 12 amino acids. Per germline, CDR1 PRHDT and CDR2 FYEKMQ (reference sequence). The V end lost 4 bases, the J end lost 9 bases, and 10 bases lay between the germline ends. Here the CDR3 DNA reads TGTGCCAGCAGCTCAGGGTCCGGTGAGCAGTTCTTC. It translates to CASSSGSGEQFF. Based on the CDR3 plus reference TRBV13 and TRBJ2-1, the full variable domain is AAGVIQSPRHLIKEKRETATLKCYPIPRHDTVYWYQQGPGQDPQFLISFYEKMQSDKGSIPDRFSAQQFSDYHSELNMSSLELGDSALYFCASSSGSGEQFFGPGTRLTVL.

This chain links TRBV5-3 with TRBJ1-4, with D perhaps TRBD1 (5 bases). TRBV5-3 is sorted into the ORF group, with uncertain function. There are 14 residues in the CDR3. V gave up 2 bases and J gave up 8 bases, with 13 bases separating them. The DNA of the CDR3 is TGTGCCAGAAGCTTTTTCGGCAGGGACGAAAAACTGTTTTTT. Protein sequence: CARSFFGRDEKLFF.

This chain uses TRBV1 with TRBJ2-1; TRBD2, the D gene given by the table, was not confirmed from the DNA. TRBV1 is designated a pseudogene. CDR3 size: 16 residues. CDR3 protein: CTSSRPGTSVCNEQFF. Here the CDR3 DNA reads TGCACCAGCAGCCGGCCCGGGACTAGCGTGTGCAATGAGCAGTTCTTC.

The chain carries TRBV9 and TRBJ2-3; 7 nucleotides match TRBD2. Germline CDR1 and CDR2: SGDLS and YYNGEE. J was trimmed by 2 bases and V by 7 bases; bases with no gene match: 7. This CDR3 region has 14 residues. CDR3 in amino acids: CASSGAGITDTQYF. The DNA for the CDR3 is TGTGCCAGCTCGGGAGCGGGGATCACAGATACGCAGTATTTT.

The rearrangement joins TRBV2 to TRBJ2-5; TRBD2 agrees at 8 bases. The CDR3 is 17 residues long. CDR1 is SNHLY, CDR2 FYNNEI, per germline. V lost 2 bases, J lost 0 bases, and 8 bases stayed unmatched. The CDR3 loop is CASSEKREFADQETQYF. The CDR3 bases are TGTGCCAGCAGTGAAAAGCGGGAGTTTGCGGACCAAGAGACCCAGTACTTC.

J is TRBJ2-7 and V is TRBV30; D possibly corresponds to TRBD2 (5 bases). This CDR3 has 14 amino acids. Germline loops: CDR1 GTSNPN, CDR2 SVGIG (reference sequence). The V gene lost 3 bases and the J gene lost 1 base, with 13 bases spanning the gap. Written as DNA, the CDR3 is TGTGCCTGGAGGGCTGTTGGGGAGTCCTACGAGCAGTACTTC. This translates into CAWRAVGESYEQYF.

The chain joins TRBV19 to TRBJ1-1, with D possibly matching TRBD1 (6 bases). Trimming removed 5 bases from V and 11 bases from J, with 12 bases in between. CDR1 and CDR2 (germline): LNHDA, SQIVND (reference sequence). The CDR3 is made up of 11 amino acids. The CDR3 loop reads CASSWGLGAFF. For the CDR3, the DNA is TGTGCCAGTAGTTGGGGGCTTGGGGCTTTCTTT.

The V call is TRBV27, the J call TRBJ2-7, with 7 bases identical to TRBD1. Unmatched junction bases numbered 4, after V lost 8 bases and J lost 0 bases. CDR3 size: 13 residues. Germline V CDR1 and CDR2: MNHEY, SMNVEV (reference sequence). CDR3 region: CASWGTASYEQYF. The CDR3 bases are TGTGCCAGCTGGGGGACAGCCTCCTACGAGCAGTACTTC.

The chain carries TRBV5-4 and TRBJ2-7; 7 bases are a match to TRBD2. Trimming cost V 4 bases and J 4 bases; bases outside gene matches: 5. Germline CDR1 and CDR2: SGHNT and YYREEE (reference sequence). The CDR3 is 13 amino acids. CDR3 amino acids: CASSRGEIYEQYF. For the CDR3, the DNA is TGTGCCAGCAGCCGGGGGGAGATTTACGAGCAGTACTTC.

In its sample, this clone was seen once. The rearrangement links TRBV2 to TRBJ2-7; D call uncertain. Germline CDR1 and CDR2: SNHLY and FYNNEI. V gave up 5 bases and J gave up 0 bases, with 14 bases separating them. The CDR3 totals 15 residues. The CDR3 DNA reads TGTGCCAGCAGTCTCGAGGACCTGAGCTCCTACGAGCAGTACTTC. Its translation is CASSLEDLSSYEQYF.

The rearrangement uses TRBV28 and TRBJ1-6, with D possibly matching TRBD1 (5 bases). The CDR3 contains 16 residues. Germline V lookup: CDR1 MDHEN, CDR2 SYDVKM. V was cut by 2 bases and J by 9 bases, with 17 bases left in between. The CDR3, as DNA: TGTGCCAGCAGTTTAGCTCCCCCGCAGGGCGGTTCACCCCTCCACTTT. Translation gives CASSLAPPQGGSPLHF.

V and J are TRBV28 and TRBJ1-2, with 7 bases lining up with TRBD1. There are 18 residues in the CDR3. The V gene end was trimmed by 10 bases and the J gene end by 2 bases; junction bases not matched to a gene: 22. Germline CDR1 is MDHEN and CDR2 is SYDVKM. CDR3 amino acids: CATQSRGSGGYMNYGYTF. CDR3 in DNA: TGTGCCACCCAATCCCGGGGATCAGGGGGTTACATGAACTATGGCTACACCTTC.

V is TRBV11-2 and J is TRBJ2-3, with 9 bases that match TRBD2. Germline CDR1 is SGHAT and CDR2 is FQNNGV. Trimming cost V 7 bases and J 4 bases; bases outside gene matches: 9. This CDR3 has 15 amino acids. CDR3 in amino acids: CASTWIAGVADTQYF. As DNA, the CDR3 is TGTGCCAGCACCTGGATAGCGGGAGTTGCAGATACGCAGTATTTT.

The chain carries TRBV27 and TRBJ2-7; TRBD1 might be the D (5 bases). Trimming pared 0 bases from V and 0 bases from J, leaving 12 bases between. This CDR3 is 16 amino acids long. Germline-derived CDR1 and CDR2 are MNHEY and SMNVEV (reference sequence). The CDR3 DNA follows: TGTGCCAGCAGTTTATCGGCTGGGGCAGTCTCCTACGAGCAGTACTTC. It codes for CASSLSAGAVSYEQYF.

The CDR3 here is CASSLEGGVYRLKNIQYF. The CDR3 coding sequence is TGTGCCAGCAGCTTAGAAGGGGGTGTTTATCGACTTAAAAACATTCAGTACTTC. V and J are TRBV7-9 and TRBJ2-4, with D perhaps matching TRBD1 (6 bases). CDR1 and CDR2 from the germline V gene are SEHNR and FQNEAQ (reference sequence). The V end was cut by 1 base, the J end by 4 bases, with 20 bases between. The CDR3 runs 18 residues.

The genes are TRBV5-4 and TRBJ2-5, with D perhaps matching TRBD2 (6 bases). V was cut by 3 bases and J by 3 bases, with 12 bases left in between. There are 14 residues in the CDR3. CDR1 and CDR2 from the germline V gene are SGHNT and YYREEE (reference sequence). The CDR3 coding sequence is TGTGCCAGCAGCTGGGACGGGAGAGAAGAGACCCAGTACTTC. Its translation: CASSWDGREETQYF.

The chain employs TRBV29-1 and TRBJ2-1, with unresolved D. CDR3 size: 12 residues. Per the germline V gene, CDR1 is SQVTM and CDR2 is ANQGSEA. V lost 5 bases to trimming and J lost 5 bases, with 10 bases between them. This CDR3 is CSVSRSDNEQFF. DNA for the CDR3: TGCAGCGTTAGCCGGAGCGACAATGAGCAGTTCTTC.

A few counts support this clone. This chain links TRBV27 with TRBJ1-4, with TRBD1 identical over 7 bases. The germline V gene has CDR1 MNHEY and CDR2 SMNVEV (reference sequence). The V gene end was trimmed by 6 bases and the J gene end by 6 bases; junction bases not matched to a gene: 7. CDR3 length: 14 amino acids. In DNA form, the CDR3 reads TGTGCCAGCAGCGCGACAGGGAGACATGAAAAACTGTTTTTT. Its translation: CASSATGRHEKLFF.

The V call is TRBV4-1, the J call TRBJ2-7, with D perhaps being TRBD1 or TRBD2 (5 bases each). V lost 0 bases, J lost 1 base, and 10 bases lay in between. Germline values: CDR1 MGHRA, CDR2 YSYEKL. The CDR3 runs to 15 residues. CDR3 sequence: CASSQEGTPSYEQYF. DNA of the CDR3: TGCGCCAGCAGCCAAGAAGGGACGCCGTCCTACGAGCAGTACTTC.

The J gene is TRBJ2-3, the V gene TRBV27, with D uncertain. Germline V lookup: CDR1 MNHEY, CDR2 SMNVEV (reference sequence). There are 16 residues in the CDR3. Trimming took 4 bases from V and 0 from J, leaving 14 bases between them. This CDR3 reads CASSSMTLTSTDTQYF. DNA for the CDR3: TGTGCCAGCAGTTCCATGACACTAACTAGCACAGATACGCAGTATTTT.